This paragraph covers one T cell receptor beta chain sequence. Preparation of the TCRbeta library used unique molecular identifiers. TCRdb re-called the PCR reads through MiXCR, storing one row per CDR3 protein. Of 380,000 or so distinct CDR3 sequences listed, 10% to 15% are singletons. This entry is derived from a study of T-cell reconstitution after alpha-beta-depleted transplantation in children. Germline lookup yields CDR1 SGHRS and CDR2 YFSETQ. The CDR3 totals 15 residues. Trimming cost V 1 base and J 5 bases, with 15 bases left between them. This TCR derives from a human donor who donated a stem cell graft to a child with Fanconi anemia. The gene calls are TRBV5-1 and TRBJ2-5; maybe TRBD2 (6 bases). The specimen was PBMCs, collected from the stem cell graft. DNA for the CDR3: TGCGCCAGCAGCTTGCATGGGATGACTAGGGAGACCCAGTACTTC. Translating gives CASSLHGMTRETQYF.